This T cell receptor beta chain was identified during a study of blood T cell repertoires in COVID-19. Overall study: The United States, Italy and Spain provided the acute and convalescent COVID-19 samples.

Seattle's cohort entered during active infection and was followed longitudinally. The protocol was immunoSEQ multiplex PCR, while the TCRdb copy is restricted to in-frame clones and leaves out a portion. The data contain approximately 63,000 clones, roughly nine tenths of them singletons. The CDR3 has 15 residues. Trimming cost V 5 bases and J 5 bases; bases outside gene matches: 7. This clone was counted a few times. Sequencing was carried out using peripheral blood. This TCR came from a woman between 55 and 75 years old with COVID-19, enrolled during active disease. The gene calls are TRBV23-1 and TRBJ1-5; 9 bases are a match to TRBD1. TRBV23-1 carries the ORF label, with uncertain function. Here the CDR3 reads CASSGTGLGDQPQHF. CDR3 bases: TGCGCCAGCAGTGGGACAGGGCTCGGCGATCAGCCCCAGCATTTT.